The 22 T cell receptor beta chains listed next were all sequenced from one sample in a study of blood T cell repertoires in COVID-19. Only in-frame clones appear in the TCRdb table, and some are missing; sequencing was by immunoSEQ multiplex PCR. The sample includes about 200,000 clones, approximately 84% of them seen just once. The sample comprised peripheral blood. Every receptor here comes from a woman of 80 years or more with acute or convalescent COVID-19.

This clone was counted only a few times. This chain uses TRBV28 with TRBJ1-1, with D possibly TRBD1 on 5 matching bases. The CDR3 has 15 residues. V lost 5 bases and J 4 bases, leaving 17 bases between the germline ends. From germline, CDR1 is MDHEN and CDR2 SYDVKM. This chain's CDR3 is CASSPGGAWGTEAFF. For the CDR3, the DNA is TGTGCCAGCAGTCCCGGAGGGGCCTGGGGCACTGAAGCTTTCTTT.

This chain links TRBV29-1 with TRBJ2-7, with no clear D. V lost 6 bases and J 6 bases, leaving 12 bases between the germline ends. Germline CDR1 is SQVTM and CDR2 is ANQGSEA. The CDR3 runs 11 residues. DNA for the CDR3: TGCAGCGTAGCCAATCGTGGCGAGCAGTACTTC. Residues: CSVANRGEQYF.

The chain has TRBV9 and TRBJ2-5; 8 bases are shared with TRBD2. Trimming at V came to 3 bases and at J to 5 bases, leaving 6 bases not matched to a gene. The germline gives CDR1 SGDLS, CDR2 YYNGEE. The CDR3 is 14 amino acids. In DNA form, the CDR3 reads TGTGCCAGCAGCGGAACGGGAGGGCGGGAGACCCAGTACTTC. Translated: CASSGTGGRETQYF.

The V and J genes are TRBV27 and TRBJ1-2; D might be TRBD1 (5 bases). This CDR3 comprises 15 residues. CDR1 and CDR2 (germline): MNHEY, SMNVEV (reference sequence). Trimming took off 2 bases at V and 4 bases at J, with 14 bases between the two ends. CDR3 loop: CASSLLRGGGYGYTF. The CDR3 DNA reads as TGTGCCAGCAGTTTACTTAGGGGAGGAGGCTATGGCTACACCTTC.

The gene calls are TRBV5-1 and TRBJ2-3, with TRBD2 identical over 11 bases. This CDR3 region has 15 residues. V was clipped by 3 bases and J by 3 bases; unmatched bases: 3. Germline V CDR1 and CDR2: SGHRS, YFSETQ. In DNA form, the CDR3 reads TGCGCCAGCAGCTCCCTAGCGGGAGGTACAGATACGCAGTATTTT. It specifies CASSSLAGGTDTQYF.

This chain uses TRBV24-1 with TRBJ2-1; 10 bases match TRBD1. The CDR3 contains 16 residues. Germline loops: CDR1 KGHDR, CDR2 SFDVKD. V shed 2 bases, J shed 8 bases, and the junction held 8 bases outside the gene matches. The CDR3 protein is CATSDSGTGDVYEQFF. For the CDR3, the DNA is TGTGCCACCAGTGATTCCGGGACAGGGGATGTATATGAGCAGTTCTTC.

This chain links TRBV18 with TRBJ2-1, with 7 bases matching TRBD1. CDR1 is KGHSH and CDR2 is LQKENI in the germline V gene. V was pared by 1 base and J by 7 bases, with 4 bases of the junction left unmatched. The CDR3 consists of 14 residues. In DNA, the CDR3 is TGTGCCAGCTCACCACGACAGGGTACGAATGAGCAGTTCTTC. This gives the protein CASSPRQGTNEQFF.

This sequence joins TRBV7-9 and TRBJ1-4; TRBD1 is a possible D gene (5 bases). CDR1 is SEHNR, CDR2 FQNEAQ, per germline (reference sequence). The CDR3 runs to 18 residues. Trimming took off 5 bases at V and 0 bases at J, with 19 bases between the two ends. CDR3 amino acids: CASSEFAGLQATNEKLFF. The CDR3 bases are TGTGCCAGCAGCGAGTTCGCAGGATTACAGGCAACTAATGAAAAACTGTTTTTT.

The chain is built from TRBV9 and TRBJ1-5; the match to TRBD1 covers 7 bases. Looked up from germline, CDR1 is SGDLS and CDR2 is YYNGEE. The trim removed 4 bases at V and 5 bases at J, leaving 9 bases unmatched. The CDR3 is made up of 15 amino acids. CDR3 DNA sequence: TGTGCCAGCAGCTCCGGGACAGAAGGATATCAGCCCCAGCATTTT. Translating it yields CASSSGTEGYQPQHF.

This clone was counted only a few times. The chain joins TRBV5-1 to TRBJ2-7; no definite D call. The germline V gene has CDR1 SGHRS and CDR2 YFSETQ. This CDR3 spans 11 amino acids. The V and J ends lost 2 bases and 3 bases respectively, with 3 bases between them. CDR3 sequence reads: CASSLYYEQYF. The CDR3 nucleotides are TGCGCCAGCAGCTTATACTACGAGCAGTACTTC.

Only one count was recorded for this clone. The V call is TRBV6-5, the J call TRBJ1-1, with 8 bases fitting TRBD1. The CDR3 loop spans 14 amino acids. J was trimmed by 1 base and V by 7 bases; bases with no gene match: 5. The germline V gene encodes CDR1 MNHEY and CDR2 SVGAGI. DNA of the CDR3: TGTGCCAGCACCAAGGACAGGGCGAACACTGAAGCTTTCTTT. This sequence encodes CASTKDRANTEAFF.

The CDR3 protein is CASRTGTGATYEQYF. DNA of the CDR3: TGTGCCAGCAGGACGGGGACAGGAGCAACCTACGAGCAGTACTTC. The chain couples TRBV5-6 to TRBJ2-7; 8 nucleotides match TRBD1. This CDR3 contains 15 residues. Germline-derived CDR1 and CDR2 are SGHDT and YYEEEE. After removal of 5 bases from V and 2 bases from J, the junction contained 9 bases not matched to a gene.

V is TRBV24-1 and J is TRBJ2-1, with D perhaps matching TRBD2 (6 bases). Germline V lookup: CDR1 KGHDR, CDR2 SFDVKD. The CDR3 consists of 13 residues. The V gene lost 3 bases and the J gene lost 7 bases, with 9 bases spanning the gap. The CDR3 nucleotides read TGTGCCACCAGTGATCCTAGCGATAATGAGCAGTTCTTC. It codes for CATSDPSDNEQFF.

V usage is TRBV11-3 and J usage is TRBJ2-1; TRBD1 agrees at 8 bases. Trimming removed 3 bases from V and 4 bases from J; junction bases left unmatched: 5. This CDR3 spans 15 amino acids. CDR1 and CDR2 (germline): SGHNT, YENEEA. The CDR3 region is CASSFGQGSYNEQFF. The CDR3 nucleotides read TGTGCCAGCAGCTTTGGACAGGGCAGTTACAATGAGCAGTTCTTC.

This rearrangement joins TRBV11-2 to TRBJ2-1; D unresolved. V was cut by 5 bases and J by 0 bases, with 5 bases left in between. Germline V gives CDR1 SGHAT, CDR2 FQNNGV. The CDR3 runs to 13 residues. The CDR3 protein is CASSISSYNEQFF. DNA for the CDR3: TGTGCCAGCAGCATCAGCTCCTACAATGAGCAGTTCTTC.

This clone was counted only a few times. The genes are TRBV5-1 and TRBJ2-2, with D tentatively TRBD1 (6 bases). This CDR3 comprises 16 residues. Germline loops: CDR1 SGHRS, CDR2 YFSETQ. Between the trimmed V and J ends, which lost 0 bases and 1 base, there was a span of 10 bases. CDR3 sequence reads: CASSLGQVENTGELFF. In nucleotides, the CDR3 is TGCGCCAGCAGCTTGGGACAGGTGGAGAACACCGGGGAGCTGTTTTTT.

Worth noting for this clone: Other nucleotide sequences in the sample specify the same CDR3. The chain couples TRBV18 to TRBJ2-5; 11 nucleotides line up with TRBD2. The CDR3 runs to 15 residues. V trimming: 1 base; J trimming: 4 bases; junction bases outside the gene matches: 2. CDR1 and CDR2 (germline): KGHSH, LQKENI. The CDR3 loop is CASSPQLAGGETQYF. The CDR3 DNA sequence: TGTGCCAGCTCACCACAGCTAGCGGGAGGAGAGACCCAGTACTTC. Full variable domain (remainder filled in from reference TRBV18 and TRBJ2-5): NAGVMQNPRHLVRRRGQEARLRCSPMKGHSHVYWYRQLPEEGLKFMVYLQKENIIDESGMPKERFSAEFPKEGPSILRIQQVVRGDSAAYFCASSPQLAGGETQYFGPGTRLLVL.

This chain links TRBV6-1 with TRBJ1-6, with a tentative D call TRBD1 (5 bases). Germline CDR1 is MNHNS and CDR2 is SASEGT. V was pared by 4 bases and J by 2 bases, with 15 bases between. The CDR3 is 17 residues long. The CDR3 sequence: CASSGDQGIAYNSPLHF. The CDR3 DNA reads as TGTGCCAGCAGTGGTGACCAGGGTATTGCCTATAATTCACCCCTCCACTTT.

The V gene is TRBV7-3, the J gene TRBJ2-1; TRBD2 is a possible D gene (5 bases). Germline assignment: CDR1 SGHTA and CDR2 FQGTGA. The length of the CDR3 is 16 residues. V lost 5 bases, J lost 4 bases, and 18 bases lay in between. In DNA form, the CDR3 reads TGTGCCAGCAGCCCTCTCGCCAGCGGAATTTACAATGAGCAGTTCTTC. This gives the protein CASSPLASGIYNEQFF.

The chain couples TRBV7-6 to TRBJ2-3, with D uncertain. Trimming removed 3 bases from V and 7 bases from J, with 11 bases in between. The CDR3 is 13 amino acids. CDR1 is SGHVS, CDR2 FNYEAQ, per germline. CDR3 region: CASSLGLGYTQYF. The CDR3 bases are TGTGCCAGCAGCTTGGGCCTCGGATATACGCAGTATTTT. The whole variable domain, filled in from reference TRBV7-6 and TRBJ2-3, reads GAGVSQSPRYKVTKRGQDVALRCDPISGHVSLYWYRQALGQGPEFLTYFNYEAQQDKSGLPNDRFSAERPEGSISTLTIQRTEQRDSAMYRCASSLGLGYTQYFGPGTRLTVL.

The chain employs TRBV11-2 and TRBJ2-1; 10 bases line up with TRBD2. The CDR3 has 19 amino acids. In germline, CDR1 is SGHAT, CDR2 FQNNGV. Trimming cost V 5 bases and J 2 bases; bases outside gene matches: 15. The DNA of the CDR3 is TGTGCCAGCAGCCATCAGTCGGCCTTTAGCGGGAGGACCTACAATGAGCAGTTCTTC. Translated: CASSHQSAFSGRTYNEQFF.

V usage is TRBV4-1 and J usage is TRBJ2-7; 8 bases fit TRBD2. The length of the CDR3 is 18 residues. Germline lookup yields CDR1 MGHRA and CDR2 YSYEKL. The trim removed 3 bases at V and 4 bases at J, leaving 17 bases unmatched. CDR3 in DNA: TGCGCCAGCAGCCAGGGGGGGAAGTTGGGTAGCGGGATATACGAGCAGTACTTC. Translating it yields CASSQGGKLGSGIYEQYF.